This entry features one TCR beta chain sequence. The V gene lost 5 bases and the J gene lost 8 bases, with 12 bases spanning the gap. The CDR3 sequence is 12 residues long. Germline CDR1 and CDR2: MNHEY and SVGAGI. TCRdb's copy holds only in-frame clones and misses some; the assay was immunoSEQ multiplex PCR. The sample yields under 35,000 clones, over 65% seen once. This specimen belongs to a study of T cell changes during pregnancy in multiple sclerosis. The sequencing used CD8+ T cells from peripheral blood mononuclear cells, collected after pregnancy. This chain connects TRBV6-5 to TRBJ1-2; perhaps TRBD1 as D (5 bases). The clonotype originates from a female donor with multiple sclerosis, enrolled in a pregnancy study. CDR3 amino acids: CASSPDRDGYTF. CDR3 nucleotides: TGTGCCAGCAGTCCTGACAGAGACGGCTACACCTTC.